This T cell receptor beta chain stems from a study of blood T cell repertoires in COVID-19. Study-wide background: Some COVID-19 samples were acute and others convalescent; all came from the United States, Italy and Spain.

V lost 3 bases, J lost 6 bases, and 17 bases lay in between. This CDR3 has 16 residues. Germline CDR1 and CDR2: MDHEN and SYDVKM. TCRdb's copy holds only in-frame clones and misses some; the assay was immunoSEQ multiplex PCR. The sample holds 180,000 or so clones, about 81% seen once. The sequence was obtained from a woman aged 70-85 years with acute or convalescent COVID-19. Sequencing input: peripheral blood. The rearrangement uses TRBV28 and TRBJ2-2; D is undetermined. The chain's CDR3 is CASSFETHMSPGELFF. CDR3 coding DNA: TGTGCCAGCAGTTTTGAGACTCACATGTCTCCCGGGGAGCTGTTTTTT.